This T cell receptor (beta chain) originates from a study of shared clonotypes between healthy human individuals (TCRdb year 2020). At the level of the whole study: A couple of women and a few men aged 18 to 49 years were included in the cohort. For each donor, three plates each were used for CD4 naive and CD4 memory, two plates were used for CD8 naive, and one plate was used for CD8 memory. To estimate repertoire size and how much clonotype sharing occurs between individuals, the study deeply sequenced the blood TCR repertoires of about five healthy adults. To increase sequencing depth and limit assay-specific biases, different laboratories used diverse techniques to prepare libraries and sequence TCR repertoires. Each donor's leukapheresis produced roughly between about 0.8 and 10 billion PBMCs. The paper's findings and limits, for the study overall: Naive subsets generally had larger estimated clonotype richness than memory subsets did. Only blood was sampled, and tissue TCR repertoires likely differ from those in blood. Based on pairwise subsampling, the degree of clonotype sharing among donors was expected to be affected by sequencing depth. About 5% of naive CD4, more than 3% of naive CD8, 2.3% of memory CD4, and 0.4% of memory CD8 clonotypes were shared across several donors. Rarefaction of sorted-subset datasets indicated incomplete sequencing despite the large sequencing depth. Compared with non-shared clonotypes, clonotypes shared by all four sorted-subset donors had higher generation probabilities. The small number of donors limited the genetic and exposure-history diversity represented.

CD8 naive samples were CD45RO-negative cells positively selected for CCR7, giving a CD45RA+CCR7+ population that excluded TemRA cells. Healthy HIV-negative adults with no recently reported acute infections or vaccinations were included as donors. All donors were Caucasian adults living in Nashville, Tennessee, USA. After blood collection by leukapheresis, PBMCs were isolated using Ficoll-Histopaque density gradient centrifugation and then cryopreserved in the vapor phase of liquid nitrogen. Purity and quantity of every magnetically sorted T cell population were checked by analytical flow cytometry. Genomic DNA was isolated from every sorted fraction and measured by UV absorbance on a Nanodrop 2000c. This clone was seen once. Its cognate antigen has yet to be identified. No base qualities exist here, and no much larger clone lies one base off it. CDR1 MNHEY and CDR2 SMNVEV were looked up in the germline V gene (reference sequence). The junction shows trimming of 3 bases on V and 4 bases on J, plus 16 bases between the germline ends. The CDR3 starts with the cysteine, ends with the phenylalanine, and has 15 residues. This entry keeps only the CDR3 DNA: 45 bases, framed from base 1.

TCR CDR3 regions were amplified from genomic DNA by multiplex PCR using the deep immunoSEQ assay. Genomic DNA extracted from each cell subset was distributed evenly over all wells of several immunoSEQ 96-well plates, and each plate served as one replicate. For sorted subsets, roughly 200 ng of genomic DNA, equivalent to some 30,000 T cell genomes, went into each replicate PCR. The purified libraries were quantified using a Qubit 3.0 fluorometer, sized with a Bioanalyzer 2100, and then quantified again using the KAPA Library Quantification kit. Each immunoSEQ 96-well plate was sequenced on its own single-read 150-cycle Illumina NextSeq 550 flow cell. On the authors' methods: The immunoSEQ output contained only junctional sequences without quality scores, so filtering could not match that applied to full-length reads. Sequences were annotated with PyIR, a Python wrapper for IgBLAST v1.9, using IMGT germline references to assign V/J genes and CDR3. Reads with weak V/J assignments (E-value above 1e-6), missing CDR3, stop codons, out-of-frame junctions, or ambiguous translated residues were removed. A V3J clonotype was defined by an identical inferred V gene, J gene, and CDR3 amino acid sequence. The percentage overlap between two repertoires was calculated by dividing the number of shared unique clonotypes by the size of the smaller repertoire. Richness of each repertoire was evaluated using RTK rarefaction, the Chao1 estimator, and Recon v2.1 estimates of unobserved clonotypes. Generation probabilities for all TCRbeta clonotypes obtained by the gDNA method from a handful of donors were computed using OLGA. The clones in this table, taken by TCRdb from immuneACCESS, are in-frame only. Not every clone is retained; where verified, under half of the shortfall comes from an unresolved V gene, and the cause of the rest is unknown. The V and J calls and clone size were taken over from that table, and D and trimming were inferred from the DNA. Recorded for this sample are about 2 million clones; around 96% of them occurred a single time. The ten top clones hold roughly 1.2% of the sample.

The source material was naive CD8+ T cells sorted from blood. Taken with the paper, the label for cell subset or site translates to: CD45RA+CCR7+. The chain uses TRBV27 and TRBJ2-7, with the D gene not confidently named. This TCR derives from a man younger than 35 in good health. CDR3 protein: CASSFKGQRSYEQYF. Read as DNA, the sequence is TGTGCCAGCAGTTTTAAAGGGCAGAGATCTTACGAGCAGTACTTC.